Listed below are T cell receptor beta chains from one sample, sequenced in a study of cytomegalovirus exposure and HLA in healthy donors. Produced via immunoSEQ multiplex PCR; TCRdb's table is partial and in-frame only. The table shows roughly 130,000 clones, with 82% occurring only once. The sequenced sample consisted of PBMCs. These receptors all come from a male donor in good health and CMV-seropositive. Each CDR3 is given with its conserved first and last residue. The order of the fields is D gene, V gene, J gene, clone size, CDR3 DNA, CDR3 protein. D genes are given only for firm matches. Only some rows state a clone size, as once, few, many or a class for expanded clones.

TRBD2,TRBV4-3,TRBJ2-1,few,TGCGCCAGCAGCCAAGATCGGCCTAGCGGGAGGAGTTATAATGAGCAGTTCTTC,CASSQDRPSGRSYNEQFF
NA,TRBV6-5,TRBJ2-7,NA,TGTGCCAGCAGTTACGGGCCGGGGTTCGAGCAGTACTTC,CASSYGPGFEQYF
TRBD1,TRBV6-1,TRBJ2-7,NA,TGTGCCAGCAGTGACCCCTCCGGGACAGGGAGGGAAAGGTTCGAGCAGTACTTC,CASSDPSGTGRERFEQYF
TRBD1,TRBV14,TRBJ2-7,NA,TGTGCCAGCAGCCCCGGACAGGGATCGGATTACGAGCAGTACTTC,CASSPGQGSDYEQYF
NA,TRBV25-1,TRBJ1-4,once,TGTGCCAGCAGTGAATGGGGGGGGGAAAAACTGTTTTTT,CASSEWGGEKLFF
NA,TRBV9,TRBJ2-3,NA,TGTGCCAGCAGCGCCCCTAGCGAAGGAAGGAGGGATACGCAGTATTTT,CASSAPSEGRRDTQYF
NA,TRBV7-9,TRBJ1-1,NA,TGTGCCAGCAGCTTCCAGCGGGGGAACACTGAAGCTTTCTTT,CASSFQRGNTEAFF
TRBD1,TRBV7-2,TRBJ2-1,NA,TGTGCCAGCAGCCCCGGGACAGGGGGTTTTAATGAGCAGTTCTTC,CASSPGTGGFNEQFF
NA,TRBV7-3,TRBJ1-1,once,TGTGCCAGCAGCTTAAGAGGACACTCCCGTTGGAACACTGAAGCTTTCTTT,CASSLRGHSRWNTEAFF
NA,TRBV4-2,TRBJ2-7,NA,TGTGCCAGCAGTGTGAGCCTGCAGGTCGAGTACGAGCAGTACTTC,CASSVSLQVEYEQYF
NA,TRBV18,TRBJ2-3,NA,TGTGCCAGCTCCGCGACGCAACGGGACACAGATACGCAGTATTTT,CASSATQRDTDTQYF
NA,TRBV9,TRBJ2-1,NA,TGTGCCAGCAGCGTTGATCTCCGGAGCTCCTACAATGAGCAGTTCTTC,CASSVDLRSSYNEQFF
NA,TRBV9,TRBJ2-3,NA,TGTGCCAGCAGCGTAGATAATCCTAGCGGCACAGATACGCAGTATTTT,CASSVDNPSGTDTQYF
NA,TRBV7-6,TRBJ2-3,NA,TGTGCCAGCAGCTTAGCACGGTCGGCAGATACGCAGTATTTT,CASSLARSADTQYF
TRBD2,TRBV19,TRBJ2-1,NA,TGTGCCAGTAGTATAGTAGCTAGCGGGAGACGTGAGCAGTTCTTC,CASSIVASGRREQFF
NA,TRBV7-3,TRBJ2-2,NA,TGTGCCAGCAGCTTAGGGGGACTTGGAGGGGAGCTGTTTTTT,CASSLGGLGGELFF
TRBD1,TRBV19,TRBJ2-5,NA,TGTGCCAGTAGTGTACCGGGACAGGCCCTCCAAGAGACCCAGTACTTC,CASSVPGQALQETQYF
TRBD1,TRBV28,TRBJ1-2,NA,TGTGCCAGCAGCCGGCAGGGGGTCTATGGCTACACCTTC,CASSRQGVYGYTF
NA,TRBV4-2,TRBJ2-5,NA,TGTGCCAGCAGCCAAGCGGGAGTGGGGGAGCAGTACTTC,CASSQAGVGEQYF
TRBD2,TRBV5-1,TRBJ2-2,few,TGCGCCAGCAGCGGACTAGCGGGAGGGCCCGGGGAGCTGTTTTTT,CASSGLAGGPGELFF
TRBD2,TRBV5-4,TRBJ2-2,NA,TGTGCCAGCAGCTTGGGGACTAGCGGGAGGGTCGGGGAGCTGTTTTTT,CASSLGTSGRVGELFF
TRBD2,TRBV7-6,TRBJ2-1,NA,TGTGCCAGCAGCTTACTAGCGGGTGAAGGGTACAATGAGCAGTTCTTC,CASSLLAGEGYNEQFF